The 6 T cell receptor beta chains below were found in one sample sequenced in a study of shared clonotypes between healthy human individuals (dated by TCRdb to the early 2020s). The library was made by the immunoSEQ multiplex PCR assay. The immuneACCESS repertoire file appears here via TCRdb, limited to in-frame rearrangements. These files lack a portion of the clones; in checked studies, under half of the deficit traces to unresolved V genes, and the cause of the others is not known. In all, the sample holds 90,000 to 120,000 clones, and around 65% of those were seen once. Around 26% of the sample comes from the top ten. What was sequenced was memory CD8+ T cells sorted from blood. What the cell subset or site label conveys for this sample: CD45RO+ cells pooled with CCR7-negative TemRA cells. The receptors were sampled from a woman aged 25 to 39 in good health.

The gene calls are TRBV5-1 and TRBJ2-1, with 12 bases matching TRBD2. CDR1 and CDR2 from the germline V gene are SGHRS and YFSETQ. The V segment lost 1 base and the J segment 2 bases; nucleotides outside the gene matches: 1. This CDR3 has 16 residues. CDR3 bases: TGCGCCAGCAGCTTGTCTAGCGGGAGGGCCTACAATGAGCAGTTCTTC. Translating gives CASSLSSGRAYNEQFF. Combining the CDR3 with reference TRBV5-1 and TRBJ2-1 gives the whole variable domain KAGVTQTPRYLIKTRGQQVTLSCSPISGHRSVSWYQQTPGQGLQFLFEYFSETQRNKGNFPGRFSGRQFSNSRSEMNVSTLELGDSALYLCASSLSSGRAYNEQFFGPGTRLTVL.

This clone was seen a single time. The chain has TRBV7-8 and TRBJ1-2, with 7 bases lining up with TRBD1. This CDR3 contains 13 residues. The germline V gene has CDR1 SGHVS and CDR2 FQNEAQ. V shed 1 base and J 8 bases; nucleotides not matched to a gene: 4. As DNA, the CDR3 is TGTGCCAGCAGCTTAGGGACCAGGGGGGGCTACACCTTC. Amino acids: CASSLGTRGGYTF. The whole variable domain, filled in from reference TRBV7-8 and TRBJ1-2, reads GAGVSQSPRYKVAKRGQDVALRCDPISGHVSLFWYQQALGQGPEFLTYFQNEAQLDKSGLPSDRFFAERPEGSVSTLKIQRTQQEDSAVYLCASSLGTRGGYTFGSGTRLTVV.

J is TRBJ1-2 and V is TRBV7-9; D is possibly TRBD1 (5 bases). The length of the CDR3 is 14 residues. Between the trimmed V and J ends, which lost 1 base and 6 bases, there was a span of 12 bases. The germline V gene encodes CDR1 SEHNR and CDR2 FQNEAQ (reference sequence). CDR3 bases: TGTGCCAGCAGCTTAGGTCCAGGGCTGGATGGCTACACCTTC. Amino acids: CASSLGPGLDGYTF.

This clone appeared once. Just one base apart from a much larger clone, this may be a read error. The rearrangement joins TRBV28 to TRBJ2-6; possibly TRBD2 for D (6 bases). The CDR3 covers 19 residues. V gave up 4 bases and J gave up 4 bases, with 23 bases separating them. CDR1 is MDHEN and CDR2 is SYDVKM in the germline V gene. CDR3 DNA: TGTGCCAGCAGTTCGTTCTGGGGTGGGGCGGGATTAGGGGCCAACGTCCTGACTTTC. Translation: CASSSFWGGAGLGANVLTF. The entire variable domain, with the rest obtained from reference TRBV28 and TRBJ2-6, is as follows: DVKVTQSSRYLVKRTGEKVFLECVQDMDHENMFWYRQDPGLGLRLIYFSYDVKMKEKGDIPEGYSVSREKKERFSLILESASTNQTSMYLCASSSFWGGAGLGANVLTFGAGSRLTVL.

The chain uses TRBV6-5 and TRBJ2-2, with D perhaps matching TRBD1 (6 bases). The V and J ends lost 2 bases and 5 bases respectively, with 12 bases between them. CDR1 and CDR2 (germline): MNHEY, SVGAGI. This CDR3 is built from 15 residues. In nucleotides, the CDR3 is TGTGCCAGCAGTTACATCAGGGGTTGGACCGGGGAGCTGTTTTTT. The encoded protein is CASSYIRGWTGELFF.

The chain joins TRBV28 to TRBJ2-5; D ambiguous. The length of the CDR3 is 15 residues. V lost 5 bases and J lost 1, with 14 bases in between. Germline CDR1 MDHEN, CDR2 SYDVKM. For the CDR3, the DNA is TGTGCCAGCAGTCCTCCCACACTGTTCCAAGAGACCCAGTACTTC. As protein: CASSPPTLFQETQYF.